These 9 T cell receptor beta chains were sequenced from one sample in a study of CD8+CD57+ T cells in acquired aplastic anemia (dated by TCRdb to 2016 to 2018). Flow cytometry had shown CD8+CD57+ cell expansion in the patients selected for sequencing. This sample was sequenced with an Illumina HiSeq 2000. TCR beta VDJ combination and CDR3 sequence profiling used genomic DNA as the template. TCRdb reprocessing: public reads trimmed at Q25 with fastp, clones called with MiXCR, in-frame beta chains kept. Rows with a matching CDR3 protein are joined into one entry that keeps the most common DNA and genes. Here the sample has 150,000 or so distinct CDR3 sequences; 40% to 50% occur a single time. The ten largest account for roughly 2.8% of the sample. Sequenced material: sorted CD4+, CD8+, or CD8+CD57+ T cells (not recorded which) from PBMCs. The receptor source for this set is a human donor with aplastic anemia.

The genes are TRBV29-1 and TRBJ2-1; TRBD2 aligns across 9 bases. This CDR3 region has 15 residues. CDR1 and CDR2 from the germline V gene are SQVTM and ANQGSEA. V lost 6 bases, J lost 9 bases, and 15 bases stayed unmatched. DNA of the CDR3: TGCAGCGTCGGGCTAGCGGGAAGGTCTTGGGGTGAGCAGTTCTTC. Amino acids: CSVGLAGRSWGEQFF.

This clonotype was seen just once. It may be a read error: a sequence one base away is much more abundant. In DNA, the CDR3 is TGTGCCCGGAGTTTTGATTCACCCCTCCACTTT. Translated, it gives CARSFDSPLHF. The chain is built from TRBV30 and TRBJ1-6; D unresolved. CDR3 length equals 11 residues. Germline V gene data show CDR1 as GTSNPN and CDR2 as SVGIG (reference sequence).

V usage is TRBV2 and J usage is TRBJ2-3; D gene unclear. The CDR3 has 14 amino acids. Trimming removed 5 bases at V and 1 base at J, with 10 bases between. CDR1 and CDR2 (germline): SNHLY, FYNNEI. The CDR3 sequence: CASSRLRGTDTQYF. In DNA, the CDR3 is TGTGCCAGCAGTAGGCTGCGCGGCACAGATACGCAGTATTTT. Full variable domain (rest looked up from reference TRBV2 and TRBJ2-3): EPEVTQTPSHQVTQMGQEVILRCVPISNHLYFYWYRQILGQKVEFLVSFYNNEISEKSEIFDDQFSVERPDGSNFTLKIRSTKLEDSAMYFCASSRLRGTDTQYFGPGTRLTVL.

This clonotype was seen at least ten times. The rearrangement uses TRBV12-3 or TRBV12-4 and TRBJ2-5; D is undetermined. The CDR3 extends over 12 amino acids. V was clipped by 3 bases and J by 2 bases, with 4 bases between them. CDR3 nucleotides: TGTGCCAGCAGTTTTCTGCAAGAGACCCAGTACTTC. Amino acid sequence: CASSFLQETQYF.

The CDR3 nucleotides read TGTGCCTGGACAGTGCCTTCGGGCTACGAGCAGTACTTC. The encoded protein is CAWTVPSGYEQYF. J is TRBJ2-7 and V is TRBV30; D unresolved. Trimming took 4 bases from V and 3 from J, leaving 13 bases between them. CDR3 length: 13 residues. CDR1 and CDR2 from the germline V gene are GTSNPN and SVGIG (reference sequence).

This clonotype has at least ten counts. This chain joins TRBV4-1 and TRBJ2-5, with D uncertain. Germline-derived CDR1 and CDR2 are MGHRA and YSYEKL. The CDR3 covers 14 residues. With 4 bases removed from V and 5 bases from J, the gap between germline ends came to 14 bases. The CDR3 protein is CASSPPSGRETQYF. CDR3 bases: TGCGCCAGCAGCCCTCCCTCCGGCCGGGAGACCCAGTACTTC.

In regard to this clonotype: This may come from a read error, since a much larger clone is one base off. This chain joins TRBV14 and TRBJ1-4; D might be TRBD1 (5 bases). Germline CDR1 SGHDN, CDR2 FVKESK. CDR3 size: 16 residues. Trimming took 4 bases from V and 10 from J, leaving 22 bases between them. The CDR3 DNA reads TGTGCCAGCAGCCGACCGGAGGGGTACGTAGATGGAAAACTGTTTTTT. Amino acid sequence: CASSRPEGYVDGKLFF. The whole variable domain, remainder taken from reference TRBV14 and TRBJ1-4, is EAGVTQFPSHSVIEKGQTVTLRCDPISGHDNLYWYRRVMGKEIKFLLHFVKESKQDESGMPNNRFLAERTGGTYSTLKVQPAELEDSGVYFCASSRPEGYVDGKLFFGSGTQLSVL.

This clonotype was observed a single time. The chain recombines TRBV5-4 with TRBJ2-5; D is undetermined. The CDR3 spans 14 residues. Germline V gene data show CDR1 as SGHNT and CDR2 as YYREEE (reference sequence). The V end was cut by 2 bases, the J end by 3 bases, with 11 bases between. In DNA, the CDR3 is TGTGCCAGCAGCTTCGGGCTAGAAAAAGAGACCCAGTACTTC. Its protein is CASSFGLEKETQYF.

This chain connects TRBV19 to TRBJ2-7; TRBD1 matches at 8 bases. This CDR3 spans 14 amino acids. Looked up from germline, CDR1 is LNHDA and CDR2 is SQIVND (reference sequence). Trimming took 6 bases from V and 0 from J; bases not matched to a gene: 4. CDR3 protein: CASRLTGGSYEQYF. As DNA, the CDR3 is TGTGCCAGTAGGCTTACAGGGGGCTCCTACGAGCAGTACTTC.